Listed below are T cell receptor beta chains from one sample, sequenced in a study of cytomegalovirus exposure and HLA in healthy donors. The assay was immunoSEQ multiplex PCR, and TCRdb's table has in-frame clones only and misses some. The table includes under 200,000 clones, roughly four fifths detected once. The sequencing sample was made of PBMCs. These receptors were obtained from a woman in her 30s in good health and CMV-seropositive. Both conserved end residues are trimmed from each CDR3.

>TRBJ2-1|TRBV30
AWSVGGRKNEQF
>TRBJ1-2|TRBV5-1
ASSFDRTFNYGYT
>TRBJ2-7|TRBV6-1
ASKEGSYEQY
>TRBJ2-1|TRBV9
ASSPTGTSGGDEQF
>TRBJ1-5|TRBV19
ASSIQFSGRQPQH
>TRBJ1-3|TRBV7-2
ASSLYGGASGNTIY
>TRBJ2-3|TRBV9
ASSVAAGGGEDTQY
>TRBJ1-2|TRBV10-3
AISESGDPGYT
>TRBJ2-3|TRBV27
ASSLTSGSTDTQY
>TRBJ2-7|TRBV6-1
ASSKAGEYEQY